One and the same sample provided the 14 T cell receptor beta chains below, sequenced in a study of CD8 T cells in Susac syndrome. The RNA, roughly 0.5 to 1 ug, was put through reverse transcription using random hexamers. TCRdb re-called the immunoSEQ multiplex PCR reads with MiXCR, one entry per CDR3 protein. Here the sample spans about 210,000 distinct CDR3 sequences, around 95% being singletons. Sequencing used CD4+ T cells from PBMCs. The receptor source for this set is a human donor with multiple sclerosis.

The chain combines TRBV20-1 with TRBJ1-5; 7 bases are a match to TRBD1. CDR3 length: 14 amino acids. V was clipped by 6 bases and J by 3 bases; unmatched bases: 8. CDR1 and CDR2 (germline): DFQATT, SNEGSKA (reference sequence). The CDR3 reads CSARPGTDNQPQHF. For the CDR3, the DNA is TGCAGTGCCAGACCTGGGACAGACAATCAGCCCCAGCATTTT.

The chain combines TRBV3-1 with TRBJ2-4, with 10 bases fitting TRBD2. There are 16 residues in the CDR3. Germline V gene sequence: CDR1 LGHDT, CDR2 YNNKEL (reference sequence). The J segment lost 0 bases and the V segment lost 1 base, leaving 0 bases of the junction unmatched. The CDR3 spells CASSQASGGAKNIQYF. In DNA form, the CDR3 reads TGTGCCAGCAGCCAAGCTAGCGGGGGAGCCAAAAACATTCAGTACTTC.

The CDR3 loop is CATSRGPLSGLYGYTF. The DNA for the CDR3 is TGTGCCACCAGCAGAGGCCCCCTTTCTGGGCTCTATGGCTACACCTTC. The chain uses TRBV15 and TRBJ1-2, with unresolved D. Germline-derived CDR1 and CDR2 are LNHNV and YYDKDF (reference sequence). This CDR3 spans 16 amino acids. With 1 base removed from V and 4 bases from J, the gap between germline ends came to 16 bases.

This sequence joins TRBV20-1 and TRBJ2-7; TRBD2 agrees at 10 bases. CDR1 DFQATT and CDR2 SNEGSKA come from the germline V gene (reference sequence). CDR3 length: 15 amino acids. V shed 3 bases and J 4 bases; nucleotides not matched to a gene: 9. This CDR3 is CSARVGLAGVYEQYF. DNA for the CDR3: TGCAGTGCTAGGGTCGGTCTAGCGGGAGTGTACGAGCAGTACTTC.

V gene TRBV15 combines with J gene TRBJ1-1, with D perhaps matching TRBD1 (6 bases). The V end lost 0 bases, the J end lost 8 bases, and 10 bases lay between the germline ends. The CDR3 consists of 13 residues. The V gene's germline CDR1 is LNHNV and CDR2 YYDKDF (reference sequence). CDR3 in DNA: TGTGCCACCAGCAGAGATCCGGACAGAGAAGCTTTCTTT. Translated, it gives CATSRDPDREAFF.

The rearrangement links TRBV29-1 to TRBJ2-7; no clear D. The CDR3 is 11 amino acids. Trimming pared 4 bases from V and 2 bases from J, leaving 6 bases between. Germline V gene sequence: CDR1 SQVTM, CDR2 ANQGSEA. The CDR3 protein is CSVAKAYEQYF. The CDR3 DNA is TGCAGCGTTGCTAAAGCCTACGAGCAGTACTTC.

This sequence joins TRBV13 and TRBJ1-2, with TRBD1 matching over 8 bases. The CDR3 sequence is 15 residues long. Per the germline V gene, CDR1 is PRHDT and CDR2 is FYEKMQ (reference sequence). V lost 5 bases, J lost 7 bases, and 12 bases stayed unmatched. The CDR3 loop is CASSAADRVFSGYTF. The CDR3 bases are TGTGCCAGCAGCGCCGCGGACAGGGTGTTTAGTGGCTACACCTTC. Full variable domain (outside the CDR3, taken from reference TRBV13 and TRBJ1-2): AAGVIQSPRHLIKEKRETATLKCYPIPRHDTVYWYQQGPGQDPQFLISFYEKMQSDKGSIPDRFSAQQFSDYHSELNMSSLELGDSALYFCASSAADRVFSGYTFGSGTRLTVV.

The rearrangement joins TRBV20-1 to TRBJ1-3; D not certain. V lost 6 bases to trimming and J lost 1 base, with 13 bases between them. The CDR3 is 14 amino acids. The V gene's germline CDR1 is DFQATT and CDR2 SNEGSKA (reference sequence). This chain's CDR3 is CSALRSESGNTIYF. CDR3 nucleotides: TGCAGTGCATTAAGGTCGGAATCTGGAAACACCATATATTTT.

This chain connects TRBV3-1 to TRBJ2-1; 8 bases line up with TRBD2. The germline CDR1 and CDR2 sequences are LGHDT and YNNKEL (reference sequence). This CDR3 comprises 15 residues. V gave up 5 bases and J gave up 7 bases; unmatched junction bases: 10. CDR3 protein: CASSISGSNKNEQFF. CDR3 DNA: TGTGCCAGCAGCATAAGCGGGAGTAATAAAAATGAGCAGTTCTTC.

V usage is TRBV15 and J usage is TRBJ2-5; D is perhaps TRBD2 (7 bases). The CDR3 totals 16 residues. The ends were cut back, 5 bases at V and 4 bases at J, with 20 bases in the middle. Germline values: CDR1 LNHNV, CDR2 YYDKDF (reference sequence). CDR3 nucleotide sequence: TGTGCCACCAGCGGGGCGACAGGCGGCGGGGGAGAGACCCAGTACTTC. It is translated as CATSGATGGGGETQYF.

The J gene is TRBJ2-1, the V gene TRBV7-8; unclear D gene. The germline V gene has CDR1 SGHVS and CDR2 FQNEAQ. Trimming cost V 3 bases and J 7 bases, with 10 bases left between them. The CDR3 loop spans 13 amino acids. The CDR3 nucleotides are TGTGCCAGCAGCTTCAGTGTGGGGAATGAGCAGTTCTTC. The encoded protein is CASSFSVGNEQFF.

V is TRBV10-3 and J is TRBJ2-5, with 16 bases fitting TRBD2. The V gene end was trimmed by 2 bases and the J gene end by 4 bases; junction bases not matched to a gene: 7. The CDR3 contains 18 residues. The V gene's germline CDR1 is ENHRY and CDR2 SYGVKD. In DNA form, the CDR3 reads TGTGCCATCAGTGAGGGGGGACTAGCGGGAGGGCCGGCAGAGACCCAGTACTTC. Translation: CAISEGGLAGGPAETQYF.

A single count supports this clonotype. This rearrangement joins TRBV12-3 or TRBV12-4 to TRBJ2-7; 7 nucleotides agree with TRBD2. J gave up 1 base and V 6 bases, and 9 bases lay outside the gene matches. The CDR3 consists of 15 residues. The CDR3 loop reads CASSPQAAGSYEQYF. The CDR3, as DNA: TGTGCCAGCAGCCCCCAGGCAGCGGGATCCTACGAGCAGTACTTC.

J is TRBJ1-1 and V is TRBV12-3 or TRBV12-4; D call uncertain. V shed 3 bases and J shed 2 bases, with 7 bases lying between them. This CDR3 is 13 amino acids long. This chain's CDR3 is CASSFRRNTEAFF. The DNA of the CDR3 is TGTGCCAGCAGTTTTCGCAGAAACACTGAAGCTTTCTTT.